This T cell receptor (beta chain) comes out of a study of CD8 T cells in ankylosing spondylitis. Study-wide findings and caveats: Peripheral blood held disease-linked clones only at relatively low frequency, and these were CD8+. Some of these motif variants have turned up before, in reports on reactive arthritis synovial fluid and blood. For ankylosing spondylitis blood, a TCR beta motif of seven to nine highly homologous variants appeared characteristic. In ankylosing spondylitis patients, matched synovial fluid reportedly showed significant enrichment of disease-linked clones.

CDR3 length equals 15 residues. The germline V gene has CDR1 SQVTM and CDR2 ANQGSEA. V shed 8 bases and J shed 0 bases, with 17 bases lying between them. This clonotype was seen repeatedly, ten times or more. Antigen specificity is unknown. Generation of TCR beta libraries employed quantitative 5'-RACE incorporating molecular barcodes. MiXCR, run by TCRdb on the 5' RACE reads, gives a single entry per CDR3 protein. This sample yields around 770,000 distinct CDR3 sequences, of which roughly 10% are seen a single time; 0.51% belongs to the top ten. The V gene is TRBV29-1, the J gene TRBJ2-1, with D maybe TRBD1 (6 bases). This sequence originates from a male donor with ankylosing spondylitis. The sequenced sample consisted of blood, either unsorted or a sorted T cell fraction (not recorded which). CDR3 protein: CSLRGTASSYNEQFF. The CDR3 DNA reads as TGCAGCCTGAGGGGGACGGCGAGCTCCTACAATGAGCAGTTCTTC.